This T cell receptor (beta chain) was captured by sequencing in a study of cytomegalovirus exposure and HLA in healthy donors. The CDR3 extends over 14 amino acids. Looked up from germline, CDR1 is SGHTA and CDR2 is FQGTGA. V was trimmed by 5 bases and J by 3 bases, leaving 13 bases between them. Sequencing used immunoSEQ multiplex PCR; TCRdb keeps in-frame clones, though not all of them. Of 150,000 to 200,000 clones listed, 84% are singletons. V gene TRBV7-3 combines with J gene TRBJ1-1, with D uncertain. The source of this sequence is a woman aged 18-29 years in good health and CMV-seropositive. The sample taken for sequencing was PBMCs. This CDR3 reads CASSPGGTYTEAFF. The CDR3 DNA sequence: TGTGCCAGCAGCCCGGGTGGCACCTACACTGAAGCTTTCTTT.